This T cell receptor (beta chain) originates from a study of identical twins. TCRdb recomputed calls from the 5' RACE reads with MiXCR, one row per CDR3 protein. In the table there are fewer than 250,000 distinct CDR3 sequences, 7.5% of which are singletons. V shed 0 bases, J shed 7 bases, and the junction held 9 bases outside the gene matches. There are 16 residues in the CDR3. The germline V gene has CDR1 LGHDT and CDR2 YNNKEL (reference sequence). These records were also assigned to another study, of yellow fever vaccine responses in identical twins.

The V call is TRBV3-1, the J call TRBJ2-3; 8 positions match TRBD2. The receptor comes from a woman aged 18-29 years in good health. The sequencing sample was made of memory (CD45RO+) T cells sorted from blood. The CDR3 sequence: CASSQDTGGPVHTQYF. CDR3 nucleotides: TGTGCCAGCAGCCAAGATACGGGAGGGCCAGTTCATACGCAGTATTTT.